This entry features one T cell receptor (beta chain) sequence. What it binds is not known. V lost 4 bases and J lost 4, with 11 bases in between. Looked up from germline, CDR1 is SGHTA and CDR2 is FQGNSA. The CDR3 sequence is 14 residues long. The sample comes from a study of blood T cells in healthy people across ages. Then a second PCR, running about 6 to 11 cycles, was carried out with a sample-barcoded 5' primer and a J-beta primer mix. All cDNA molecules were each tagged by a template-switch adaptor with 12 random nucleotides. TCRdb passed the 5' RACE reads through MiXCR, listing each CDR3 protein once. The sample lists about 1.8 million distinct CDR3 sequences; about 49% were seen once. General observations from the study: Per million T cells, TCR beta diversity dropped roughly linearly as age increased. Researchers deemed the diversity estimates from one million T cells underestimates.

This receptor was identified in a woman aged 40 to 50 in good health. The specimen sequenced was blood. The rearrangement joins TRBV7-2 to TRBJ1-5, with D unclear. The DNA for the CDR3 is TGTGCCAGCAGCTCCAGTCTGCGGAATCAGCCCCAGCATTTT. Protein sequence: CASSSSLRNQPQHF.